The entry that follows covers one T cell receptor (beta chain) sequence. Its antigen is not identified. The sample originates from a study of T cell repertoires in cytomegalovirus infection. Looking at the study overall: HLA-B-restricted CMV epitopes that are well studied, plus recently identified HLA-C-restricted ones, were used by the study. Signatures in public TCR beta sequences pointed to both CMV infection and matching HLA type.

Broader study findings: People with CMV and the relevant HLA were identified by cumulative public TCR beta family frequency. HLA-C-restricted CMV clonotypes gave the most frequent clonotype in two of eight donors.

Trimming removed 2 bases at V and 0 bases at J, with 17 bases between. This CDR3 has 17 amino acids. Germline CDR1 MNHEY, CDR2 SVGEGT. TCRdb reprocessed the reads with MiXCR, giving one entry per CDR3 protein. Of about 500,000 distinct CDR3 sequences in the sample, 30% to 40% were seen once. V gene TRBV6-2 or TRBV6-3 combines with J gene TRBJ2-7; D gene ambiguous. The sample was cultured PBMCs, taken from culture after CMV antigen stimulation. This sequence was found in a human donor in good health (CMV status not recorded). Some clones in this sample may be carry-over from other donors' samples. The chain's CDR3 is CASSYPISDLSSYEQYF. The CDR3 DNA is TGTGCCAGCAGTTACCCAATATCGGACCTATCCTCCTACGAGCAGTACTTC.